This T cell receptor beta chain comes out of a study of T cells in Graves' hyperthyroidism and ophthalmopathy (dated by TCRdb to between 2018 and 2020). About the full investigation: Peripheral blood samples were taken at the time of initial diagnosis, prior to any treatment. TCR V-J signatures able to tell the groups apart were searched for in a discovery cohort of 100 patients, of whom more than 40 had Graves' ophthalmopathy and some 60 had stable Graves' hyperthyroidism. Whether ophthalmopathy could be predicted prospectively was tested in an independent validation cohort made up of 18 to 20 hyperthyroidism patients plus 17 patients who later progressed to ophthalmopathy. The 100 discovery patients were divided at random into training and test sets in a 7:3 ratio. The study also compared thyroid tissue and blood T-cell repertoires from about six Graves' hyperthyroidism patients. Following sampling, methimazole starting at 30 mg daily was given to hyperthyroidism patients, and high-dose intravenous methylprednisolone was given to ophthalmopathy patients. TCR Vbeta CDR3 sequencing of approximately 140 peripheral blood samples (approximately 44 ophthalmopathy, about 80 hyperthyroidism and around 17 progressor patients) is reported in the paper.

This clonotype was observed a handful of times. The antigen this receptor binds is unknown. One base away there is no much larger clone; base qualities are not given. Amplification of TCR beta CDR3 regions was carried out from RNA transcripts. The first round of RT-PCR for the TCR CDR3 was performed with the HTBI primer set and the Qiagen OneStep RT-PCR kit. A second multiplex PCR round built the libraries, followed by size selection and purification. The libraries were sequenced on an Illumina HiSeq2000 using paired-end 100 bp reads. The source study handled its data this way. SOAPnuke was used to process the raw data, removing reads that contained adapters or uncalled bases, had a mean Phred below 15, or lacked an exact match to the constant primer or identifier. COPE v1.2.5 was used to merge the high-quality paired reads, and each unique nucleotide sequence was defined as a clonotype. Clonotypes were aligned to IMGT TRBV, TRBD and TRBJ reference segments using MiTCR v1.1. The analysis was restricted to V-J combinations with a frequency above 0.0001, which together covered 99% to 99.2% of the repertoires. A TCS score was defined as the ratio of F50 (clonal expansion) to E x V (chaos), with BLOSUM62-based TCRdist applied between CDR3 peptides within each V-J. Welch's t-statistics and random forest reduced 500 to 650 V-J features to roughly 13, which were used in a naive Bayes classifier (R e1071). The Morisita-Horn index was used to measure how similar the thyroid and blood repertoires were. Clones were called with MiXCR by TCRdb after fastp trimmed the public reads at Q25, and only in-frame beta chains were retained. A single entry per CDR3 protein holds the most common genes and DNA from its merged rows. These V and J calls rely on TCRdb rather than the paper's analysis. The sample records fewer than 650,000 distinct CDR3 sequences, roughly 14% of which are singletons. The top ten hold about 4% of the sample.

Ophthalmopathy patients had moderately to severely active disease, with a Clinical Activity Score of 3 or more, a NOSPECS grade of 4 or more, and a disease duration of less than 3 months. Patients with uncontrolled infections, other autoimmune diseases, pregnancy or lactation were excluded. Diagnoses were established on the basis of clinical symptoms, serum thyroxine and TRAb, thyroid ultrasound, and orbital computed tomography. Ficoll-Paque density gradient centrifugation was used to isolate PBMCs from about 10 ml of fresh peripheral blood. Total RNA was extracted with Trizol reagent, and quality was checked on an Agilent 2100 Bioanalyzer. Trimming accounts for 3 bases at V and 1 base at J, while the number of junction bases matched to no gene is 1. The CDR1 and CDR2 encoded by the germline V gene are SGHDT and YYEEEE. Spanning cysteine to phenylalanine, the CDR3 consists of 13 amino acids. Only the CDR3 region is kept as DNA, spanning 39 bases read in frame from base 1.

Summary of the overall study and its limitations: A 13 V-J signature model separated ophthalmopathy from stable hyperthyroidism, with roughly 88% sensitivity and 81.08% specificity in cross-validation and 80%/75% in testing. Sample size was not statistically predetermined, and blinding of investigators to group allocation was not performed. Most expanded thyroid clonotypes (frequency above 0.001) were also found in blood, which suggests that blood repertoires may mirror thyroid immune responses. In validation, progression to ophthalmopathy was predicted by the model with nearly 71% sensitivity and roughly 76% specificity, a median of 6.5 months before onset.

The specimen sequenced was blood. This sequence was found in a woman between 40 and 50 years old with Graves' ophthalmopathy. The chain is made from TRBV5-6 and TRBJ2-7; the central 7 bases match TRBD1. The CDR3 sequence is CASSWGQSYEQYF. The base sequence is TGTGCCAGCAGCTGGGGACAGTCCTACGAGCAGTACTTC. With the portions outside the CDR3 filled from the reference TRBV5-6 and TRBJ2-7 genes, the complete variable region becomes DAGVTQSPTHLIKTRGQQVTLRCSPKSGHDTVSWYQQALGQGPQFIFQYYEEEERQRGNFPDRFSGHQFPNYSSELNVNALLLGDSALYLCASSWGQSYEQYFGPGTRLTVT.